Listed here are 29 T cell receptor beta chains from one sample, sequenced in a study of shared clonotypes between healthy human individuals. TCRdb's table, derived via immunoSEQ multiplex PCR, lists solely in-frame clones and lacks some. The sample records approximately 2.3 million clones, approximately 95% being singletons. What was sequenced was naive CD4+ T cells from PBMCs. Noted subset: CD45RA+ positively selected. The receptors derive from a man younger than 35 in good health. Some clones in this sample may be carry-over from other donors' samples.

The sample holds one count of this clone. CDR3 sequence reads: CASSITSGSSGSEQFF. CDR3 nucleotides: TGTGCCAGCAGCATTACTAGCGGGTCGTCGGGGAGCGAGCAGTTCTTC. V usage is TRBV11-2 and J usage is TRBJ2-1; the match to TRBD2 covers 9 bases. CDR1 and CDR2 from the germline V gene are SGHAT and FQNNGV. Trimming took 5 bases from V and 10 from J; bases not matched to a gene: 15. The CDR3 covers 16 residues.

The chain recombines TRBV6-1 with TRBJ1-2; D uncertain. The V gene's germline CDR1 is MNHNS and CDR2 SASEGT. The CDR3 totals 14 residues. V lost 1 base and J lost 7, with 13 bases in between. CDR3 in amino acids: CASSEGADRFGYTF. DNA for the CDR3: TGTGCCAGCAGTGAAGGAGCAGATCGATTTGGCTACACCTTC.

This chain joins TRBV30 and TRBJ2-1, with D tentatively TRBD1 or TRBD2 (6 bases each). CDR3 length equals 14 residues. Looked up from germline, CDR1 is GTSNPN and CDR2 is SVGIG (reference sequence). V lost 4 bases and J lost 7, with 17 bases in between. CDR3 region: CAWTQGLAKNEQFF. The CDR3 DNA reads TGTGCCTGGACTCAGGGGCTAGCGAAAAATGAGCAGTTCTTC.

The chain is built from TRBV28 and TRBJ2-4, with TRBD2 matching over 7 bases. J gave up 8 bases and V 2 bases, and 6 bases lay outside the gene matches. The CDR3 has 14 residues. The germline V gene has CDR1 MDHEN and CDR2 SYDVKM. This CDR3 is CASSLEGGPHIQYF. The DNA for the CDR3 is TGTGCCAGCAGTTTAGAGGGAGGGCCTCACATTCAGTACTTC.

The chain links TRBV7-2 to TRBJ1-1, with TRBD1 identical over 8 bases. Losses at the gene ends were 5 bases for V and 5 bases for J; bases not matched to a gene: 10. This CDR3 contains 15 residues. Germline CDR1 SGHTA, CDR2 FQGNSA. The CDR3, as DNA: TGTGCCAGCAGCACCCACGGACAGGGCCAAACTGAAGCTTTCTTT. The encoded protein is CASSTHGQGQTEAFF. The full variable domain, completed using reference TRBV7-2 and TRBJ1-1, is GAGVSQSPSNKVTEKGKDVELRCDPISGHTALYWYRQSLGQGLEFLIYFQGNSAPDKSGLPSDRFSAERTGGSVSTLTIQRTQQEDSAVYLCASSTHGQGQTEAFFGQGTRLTVV.

CDR3 nucleotides: TGTGCCTTGACGACAGCTAACTATGGCTACACCTTC. Amino acid sequence: CALTTANYGYTF. This chain connects TRBV30 to TRBJ1-2; D possibly corresponds to TRBD1 (5 bases). Trimming removed 7 bases from V and 0 bases from J, with 9 bases in between. Germline V gene sequence: CDR1 GTSNPN, CDR2 SVGIG (reference sequence). The CDR3 totals 12 residues.

The chain uses TRBV2 and TRBJ1-1; 9 bases line up with TRBD1. Losses at the gene ends were 6 bases for V and 4 bases for J; bases not matched to a gene: 9. CDR1 and CDR2 (germline): SNHLY, FYNNEI. The length of the CDR3 is 15 residues. Here the CDR3 reads CASRRDRDGGTEAFF. CDR3 sequence (DNA): TGTGCCAGCAGGAGGGACAGGGACGGTGGCACTGAAGCTTTCTTT. The entire variable domain, with the rest obtained from reference TRBV2 and TRBJ1-1, is as follows: EPEVTQTPSHQVTQMGQEVILRCVPISNHLYFYWYRQILGQKVEFLVSFYNNEISEKSEIFDDQFSVERPDGSNFTLKIRSTKLEDSAMYFCASRRDRDGGTEAFFGQGTRLTVV.

V usage is TRBV29-1 and J usage is TRBJ1-1; 9 bases are a match to TRBD1. Germline V gene lookup returns CDR1 SQVTM and CDR2 ANQGSEA. The J segment lost 0 bases and the V segment lost 5 bases, leaving 4 bases of the junction unmatched. This CDR3 comprises 14 residues. In nucleotides, the CDR3 is TGCAGCGTTTCCCGGGACAGGGTGAACACTGAAGCTTTCTTT. Translation: CSVSRDRVNTEAFF.

The chain joins TRBV28 to TRBJ1-2, with D maybe TRBD1 (6 bases). This CDR3 has 14 amino acids. Germline loops: CDR1 MDHEN, CDR2 SYDVKM. Between the trimmed V and J ends, which lost 4 bases and 2 bases, there was a span of 11 bases. In DNA form, the CDR3 reads TGTGCCAGCAGTTCTTCAGGGGCAAACTATGGCTACACCTTC. It specifies CASSSSGANYGYTF.

The genes are TRBV19 and TRBJ1-4, with D unclear. This CDR3 spans 17 amino acids. Germline CDR1 LNHDA, CDR2 SQIVND (reference sequence). The ends were cut back, 6 bases at V and 8 bases at J, with 25 bases in the middle. CDR3 sequence reads: CASRTILLSGTGEKLFF. CDR3 in DNA: TGTGCCAGTAGGACGATTCTACTTTCGGGTACGGGAGAAAAACTGTTTTTT. Together with reference TRBV19 and TRBJ1-4, the CDR3 gives the full variable domain: DGGITQSPKYLFRKEGQNVTLSCEQNLNHDAMYWYRQDPGQGLRLIYYSQIVNDFQKGDIAEGYSVSREKKESFPLTVTSAQKNPTAFYLCASRTILLSGTGEKLFFGSGTQLSVL.

The V and J genes are TRBV18 and TRBJ2-3; D is undetermined. The V gene's germline CDR1 is KGHSH and CDR2 LQKENI. Trimming cost V 4 bases and J 4 bases, with 21 bases left between them. This CDR3 region has 17 residues. The CDR3 reads CASSLYTGPTSADTQYF. The CDR3 bases are TGTGCCAGCTCACTATACACCGGGCCCACCTCGGCAGATACGCAGTATTTT.

This chain links TRBV5-1 with TRBJ2-1, with 11 bases fitting TRBD2. CDR3 length: 16 residues. J lost 5 bases, V lost 4 bases, and 8 bases had no gene match. The germline V gene has CDR1 SGHRS and CDR2 YFSETQ. This CDR3 reads CASSATGTSGNNEQFF. CDR3 coding DNA: TGCGCCAGCAGCGCGACCGGGACTAGCGGAAACAATGAGCAGTTCTTC.

Turning to this clone: Distinct nucleotide sequences in the sample also encode this CDR3. The rearrangement links TRBV27 to TRBJ1-4; D is uncertain. Trimming left V 3 bases short and J 2 bases short, with 7 bases between. Germline loops: CDR1 MNHEY, CDR2 SMNVEV (reference sequence). This CDR3 has 14 residues. The CDR3 spells CASSLRATNEKLFF. The DNA of the CDR3 is TGTGCCAGCAGTTTGAGGGCCACTAATGAAAAACTGTTTTTT.

This clone came up once. The rearrangement joins TRBV4-1 to TRBJ2-7; D gene unclear. Per germline, CDR1 MGHRA and CDR2 YSYEKL. The V gene lost 1 base and the J gene lost 5 bases, with 15 bases spanning the gap. There are 15 residues in the CDR3. The CDR3 loop is CASSQVSSGSHEQYF. Written as DNA, the CDR3 is TGCGCCAGCAGCCAAGTGTCCTCCGGATCCCACGAGCAGTACTTC.

Comment on this clone: In the same sample, other DNA sequences code for this CDR3. J is TRBJ1-3 and V is TRBV5-1; TRBD1 agrees at 7 bases. The CDR3 runs 16 residues. The V gene end was trimmed by 0 bases and the J gene end by 2 bases; junction bases not matched to a gene: 5. The germline CDR1 and CDR2 sequences are SGHRS and YFSETQ. The CDR3 loop is CASSLEGGFAGNTIYF. CDR3 sequence (DNA): TGCGCCAGCAGCTTGGAAGGGGGCTTTGCTGGAAACACCATATATTTT.

The rearrangement links TRBV28 to TRBJ2-2; 8 bases align to TRBD2. CDR3 length: 15 amino acids. The J segment lost 1 base and the V segment lost 6 bases, leaving 4 bases of the junction unmatched. Germline V CDR1 and CDR2: MDHEN, SYDVKM. CDR3 sequence reads: CASSLAGGNTGELFF. The DNA of the CDR3 is TGTGCCAGCAGCCTGGCGGGGGGGAACACCGGGGAGCTGTTTTTT.

V is TRBV7-3 and J is TRBJ2-3; TRBD2 matches 13 bases. The CDR3 loop spans 16 amino acids. Germline trimming cut 5 bases from V and 5 bases from J; bases unmatched to any gene: 7. CDR1 SGHTA and CDR2 FQGTGA come from the germline V gene. The CDR3 here is CASSQRTSGSIDTQYF. CDR3 nucleotide sequence: TGTGCCAGCAGCCAACGGACTAGCGGGAGTATAGATACGCAGTATTTT.

The chain joins TRBV5-1 to TRBJ2-3; TRBD1 agrees at 8 bases. This CDR3 region has 13 residues. With 5 bases clipped from V and 1 base from J, the junction kept 0 bases outside the gene matches. Germline lookup yields CDR1 SGHRS and CDR2 YFSETQ. CDR3 nucleotides: TGCGCCAGCAGGGGACAGGGCACAGATACGCAGTATTTT. Its translation is CASRGQGTDTQYF.

This sequence joins TRBV7-9 and TRBJ2-7; TRBD2 matches 11 bases. Unmatched junction bases numbered 8, after V lost 5 bases and J lost 5 bases. CDR3 length: 15 amino acids. CDR1 is SEHNR and CDR2 is FQNEAQ in the germline V gene (reference sequence). CDR3 sequence: CASSTRLAGTNEQYF. The DNA of the CDR3 is TGTGCCAGCAGCACCAGACTAGCGGGAACGAACGAGCAGTACTTC.

The chain links TRBV4-2 to TRBJ2-2; 12 positions agree with TRBD2. Losses at the gene ends were 0 bases for V and 7 bases for J; bases not matched to a gene: 6. CDR3 size: 17 residues. Germline V gene lookup returns CDR1 LGHNA and CDR2 YNFKEQ. CDR3 residues: CASSQEFLAGGVGELFF. In DNA form, the CDR3 reads TGTGCCAGCAGCCAAGAGTTTCTAGCGGGAGGGGTCGGGGAGCTGTTTTTT.

The chain combines TRBV28 with TRBJ2-2; D remains ambiguous. The germline V gene has CDR1 MDHEN and CDR2 SYDVKM. This CDR3 spans 13 amino acids. V gave up 7 bases and J gave up 6 bases, with 12 bases separating them. The DNA for the CDR3 is TGTGCCAGCACCACCCCGGCATCCGGGGAGCTGTTTTTT. Translation: CASTTPASGELFF.

This clone has only one observation. This sample also contains other DNA sequences that code for the same CDR3. The genes are TRBV9 and TRBJ1-1, with 9 bases matching TRBD1. CDR1 is SGDLS, CDR2 YYNGEE, per germline. J was trimmed by 4 bases and V by 3 bases; bases with no gene match: 4. The CDR3 is made up of 14 amino acids. CDR3 DNA sequence: TGTGCCAGCAGCGCAGGGACAGGGCTCACTGAAGCTTTCTTT. This gives the protein CASSAGTGLTEAFF.

The chain links TRBV29-1 to TRBJ2-4; 8 nucleotides align to TRBD1. The CDR3 length is 15 residues. The V and J ends lost 3 bases and 3 bases, in that order; junction bases with no gene match: 7. Per the germline V gene, CDR1 is SQVTM and CDR2 is ANQGSEA. As DNA, the CDR3 is TGCAGCGTTGAGAGACAGGGGCGAGGCAAAAACATTCAGTACTTC. Its translation: CSVERQGRGKNIQYF.

This sequence joins TRBV28 and TRBJ2-7; 14 bases line up with TRBD2. The CDR3 has 17 amino acids. The germline V gene has CDR1 MDHEN and CDR2 SYDVKM. V dropped 7 bases and J dropped 3; count of bases not matched to a gene: 11. In DNA form, the CDR3 reads TGTGCCAGCACCAGATCATGGGGACTAGCGGGAGTCTACGAGCAGTACTTC. As protein: CASTRSWGLAGVYEQYF.

The gene calls are TRBV5-6 and TRBJ2-1; D is possibly TRBD2 (7 bases). V was trimmed by 0 bases and J by 3 bases, leaving 16 bases between them. CDR1 and CDR2 from the germline V gene are SGHDT and YYEEEE. The CDR3 has 17 amino acids. CDR3 region: CASSLALGGAVYNEQFF. The CDR3 DNA reads as TGTGCCAGCAGCTTGGCCCTGGGGGGGGCGGTCTACAATGAGCAGTTCTTC.

The V call is TRBV5-1, the J call TRBJ2-1, with TRBD1 matching 10 bases. Germline loops: CDR1 SGHRS, CDR2 YFSETQ. The trim removed 3 bases at V and 4 bases at J, leaving 4 bases unmatched. There are 15 residues in the CDR3. The CDR3 reads CASSSRDRGYNEQFF. DNA of the CDR3: TGCGCCAGCAGCTCTCGGGACAGGGGATACAATGAGCAGTTCTTC.

A note on this clone: The same CDR3 can be traced to other DNA sequences in this sample. The chain recombines TRBV5-1 with TRBJ2-3, with D possibly TRBD1 on 6 matching bases. This CDR3 contains 15 residues. Trimming stripped 1 base from V and 3 bases from J, with 12 bases between. Germline assignment: CDR1 SGHRS and CDR2 YFSETQ. The CDR3: CASSLSQGGTDTQYF. The CDR3 DNA reads TGCGCCAGCAGCTTGTCACAGGGTGGAACAGATACGCAGTATTTT. Full variable domain (rest looked up from reference TRBV5-1 and TRBJ2-3): KAGVTQTPRYLIKTRGQQVTLSCSPISGHRSVSWYQQTPGQGLQFLFEYFSETQRNKGNFPGRFSGRQFSNSRSEMNVSTLELGDSALYLCASSLSQGGTDTQYFGPGTRLTVL.

This chain joins TRBV7-9 and TRBJ2-5; 11 nucleotides agree with TRBD1. Germline CDR1 and CDR2: SEHNR and FQNEAQ (reference sequence). V was clipped by 5 bases and J by 5 bases; unmatched bases: 7. The CDR3 loop spans 15 amino acids. The CDR3 protein is CASSPGQGVIETQYF. CDR3 in DNA: TGTGCCAGCAGCCCGGGACAGGGGGTTATCGAGACCCAGTACTTC.

V usage is TRBV29-1 and J usage is TRBJ2-3; 7 positions agree with TRBD2. The CDR3 is made up of 13 amino acids. Unmatched junction bases numbered 4, after V lost 5 bases and J lost 2 bases. CDR1 SQVTM and CDR2 ANQGSEA come from the germline V gene. For the CDR3, the DNA is TGCAGCGTTTCCGGGAGGAACACAGATACGCAGTATTTT. Protein sequence: CSVSGRNTDTQYF.